The 15 T cell receptor beta chains reported below all come from one sample, sequenced in a study of healthy donors' naive CD4 and CD8 T cells. TCR libraries were built from about 0.55 ug of total RNA by linear amplification. TCRdb reprocessed the reads with MiXCR, giving one entry per CDR3 protein. The sample holds about 200,000 distinct CDR3 sequences, under 85% seen once. The source material was naive CD4+ and CD8+ T cells sorted from blood, pooled from several donors. Receptors originate from a pool of human donors in good health; the sample pools cells from several healthy donors.

This chain links TRBV29-1 with TRBJ2-1; D not certain. V lost 0 bases and J lost 3, with 18 bases in between. Germline loops: CDR1 SQVTM, CDR2 ANQGSEA. The CDR3 has 17 amino acids. The CDR3 nucleotides read TGCAGCGTTGAAGAATGGGCACAAACTATATTCTACAATGAGCAGTTCTTC. Translating it yields CSVEEWAQTIFYNEQFF.

The V gene is TRBV29-1, the J gene TRBJ2-6; no definite D call. V was trimmed by 7 bases and J by 2 bases, leaving 9 bases between them. Germline CDR1 and CDR2: SQVTM and ANQGSEA. This CDR3 comprises 13 residues. The CDR3: CSALFPGANVLTF. The CDR3 nucleotides read TGCAGCGCGCTTTTCCCTGGGGCCAACGTCCTGACTTTC.

The chain joins TRBV13 to TRBJ2-2; the match to TRBD2 covers 7 bases. Trimming at V came to 5 bases and at J to 1 base, leaving 7 bases not matched to a gene. This CDR3 is 16 amino acids long. In germline, CDR1 is PRHDT, CDR2 FYEKMQ (reference sequence). CDR3 coding DNA: TGTGCCAGCAGCCTCCGAGCGGGGAGGAACACCGGGGAGCTGTTTTTT. Its translation: CASSLRAGRNTGELFF.

This chain links TRBV29-1 with TRBJ1-1; D ambiguous. The CDR3 has 12 amino acids. V lost 7 bases, J lost 7 bases, and 16 bases lay in between. The V gene's germline CDR1 is SQVTM and CDR2 ANQGSEA. The CDR3 protein is CSALRLRSEAFF. CDR3 in DNA: TGCAGCGCCCTTAGATTACGGAGTGAAGCTTTCTTT.

The rearrangement joins TRBV5-5 to TRBJ2-5, with D perhaps assigned TRBD1 or TRBD2 (6 bases each). This CDR3 is built from 15 residues. The ends were cut back, 2 bases at V and 5 bases at J, with 16 bases in the middle. Per the germline V gene, CDR1 is SGHKS and CDR2 is YYEKEE (reference sequence). The CDR3 nucleotides are TGTGCCAGCAGCTTCTCAGGGGACTCGGTGGAGACCCAGTACTTC. Its protein product is CASSFSGDSVETQYF.

This clonotype appeared a few times. The chain uses TRBV6-6 and TRBJ2-7; D may be TRBD2 (5 bases). V lost 8 bases and J 12 bases, leaving 17 bases between the germline ends. The CDR3 covers 11 residues. Germline-derived CDR1 and CDR2 are MNHNY and SVGAGI (reference sequence). CDR3 in amino acids: CASGSKLERYF. The CDR3 coding sequence is TGTGCCAGCGGCTCAAAACTAGAGAGGTACTTC.

This clonotype was detected a few times. The chain uses TRBV6-1 and TRBJ2-1; 8 nucleotides align to TRBD1. CDR3 size: 16 residues. CDR1 and CDR2 (germline): MNHNS, SASEGT. V trimming: 5 bases; J trimming: 6 bases; junction bases outside the gene matches: 12. The CDR3 bases are TGTGCCAGCAGTTCTCCGGGACAGGCACTGCGCAATGAGCAGTTCTTC. Its translation: CASSSPGQALRNEQFF.

The chain carries TRBV7-8 and TRBJ1-6; D is uncertain. With 0 bases removed from V and 9 bases from J, the gap between germline ends came to 12 bases. This CDR3 comprises 15 residues. Germline values: CDR1 SGHVS, CDR2 FQNEAQ. CDR3 coding DNA: TGTGCCAGCAGCTTAGCTCGCGGGGAAAGTTCACCCCTCCACTTT. As protein: CASSLARGESSPLHF.

This clonotype was detected a few times. The rearrangement joins TRBV27 to TRBJ1-2; D perhaps matches TRBD1 (6 bases). The CDR3 has 12 residues. The germline V and J ends were trimmed by 9 bases and 7 bases, with 15 bases remaining between them. Germline V gives CDR1 MNHEY, CDR2 SMNVEV (reference sequence). CDR3 coding DNA: TGTGCCAGTCTGAGTGGCAGGGGTGGCTACACCTTC. Translation gives CASLSGRGGYTF.

The chain's CDR3 is CAWSVSRQNQPQHF. DNA of the CDR3: TGTGCCTGGAGTGTTTCTCGGCAGAATCAGCCCCAGCATTTT. The chain combines TRBV30 with TRBJ1-5; D call uncertain. CDR1 and CDR2 (germline): GTSNPN, SVGIG (reference sequence). Trimming removed 0 bases from V and 4 bases from J, with 10 bases in between. This CDR3 is 14 amino acids long.

V and J are TRBV6-5 and TRBJ2-5, with 9 bases that match TRBD1. Germline-derived CDR1 and CDR2 are MNHEY and SVGAGI. CDR3 length: 15 residues. V lost 8 bases and J lost 4; bases outside the gene matches: 11. The chain's CDR3 is CASRPPGTGLETQYF. The CDR3, as DNA: TGTGCCAGCCGGCCCCCGGGGACAGGGTTAGAGACCCAGTACTTC.

J is TRBJ1-2 and V is TRBV29-1; 8 nucleotides match TRBD1. Germline V gene lookup returns CDR1 SQVTM and CDR2 ANQGSEA. The CDR3 totals 13 residues. After removal of 5 bases from V and 4 bases from J, the junction contained 6 bases not matched to a gene. In nucleotides, the CDR3 is TGCAGCGTTAGACAGGGGCCCAGCTATGGCTACACCTTC. This encodes CSVRQGPSYGYTF.

V gene TRBV29-1 combines with J gene TRBJ2-1, with D maybe TRBD1 (8 bases). CDR1 and CDR2 (germline): SQVTM, ANQGSEA. CDR3 length: 14 residues. Deletions cut 7 bases from V and 8 bases from J, with 21 bases between. CDR3 region: CSARTGRDWYEQFF. CDR3 coding DNA: TGCAGCGCCCGGACAGGGAGGGATTGGTATGAGCAGTTCTTC.

A few counts support this clonotype. The chain combines TRBV29-1 with TRBJ1-2; D is undetermined. This CDR3 is 13 amino acids long. Deletions cut 5 bases from V and 7 bases from J, with 17 bases between. CDR1 is SQVTM, CDR2 ANQGSEA, per germline. CDR3 in DNA: TGCAGCGTTCACCCCTCTGCTTCACTTGGCTACACCTTC. Translation gives CSVHPSASLGYTF. Variable domain in full (rest from reference TRBV29-1 and TRBJ1-2): SAVISQKPSRDICQRGTSLTIQCQVDSQVTMMFWYRQQPGQSLTLIATANQGSEATYESGFVIDKFPISRPNLTFSTLTVSNMSPEDSSIYLCSVHPSASLGYTFGSGTRLTVV.

This sequence joins TRBV6-5 and TRBJ1-6; 7 positions match TRBD1. CDR1 MNHEY and CDR2 SVGAGI come from the germline V gene. The junction had 3 bases not matched to a gene; V was cut back by 1 base and J by 6 bases. The CDR3 contains 15 residues. The CDR3 spells CASSYFGTVNSPLHF. CDR3 coding DNA: TGTGCCAGCAGTTACTTTGGGACAGTTAATTCACCCCTCCACTTT.